This T cell receptor (beta chain) was found in a study of response to subunit inactivated influenza vaccine. TCRdb used MiXCR to reprocess the RT-PCR reads, holding one entry per CDR3 protein. The sample includes around 650,000 distinct CDR3 sequences, more than 15% of them seen just once. With 4 bases removed from V and 4 bases from J, the gap between germline ends came to 2 bases. In germline, CDR1 is MGHDK, CDR2 SYGVNS. The CDR3 contains 12 residues. This clonotype was found a few times. Its matching antigen is unknown. Findings of the study overall: A suggestion made by the authors is that each seasonal influenza vaccination recruits few new T cells.

The chain joins TRBV25-1 to TRBJ1-6; D uncertain. Sequenced material: PBMCs from blood, taken approximately 13 days after vaccination. This clonotype was obtained from a man aged 50 to 60 who received an inactivated influenza vaccine. This chain's CDR3 is CASSGYNSPLHF. In DNA, the CDR3 is TGTGCCAGCAGTGGTTATAATTCACCCCTCCACTTT.